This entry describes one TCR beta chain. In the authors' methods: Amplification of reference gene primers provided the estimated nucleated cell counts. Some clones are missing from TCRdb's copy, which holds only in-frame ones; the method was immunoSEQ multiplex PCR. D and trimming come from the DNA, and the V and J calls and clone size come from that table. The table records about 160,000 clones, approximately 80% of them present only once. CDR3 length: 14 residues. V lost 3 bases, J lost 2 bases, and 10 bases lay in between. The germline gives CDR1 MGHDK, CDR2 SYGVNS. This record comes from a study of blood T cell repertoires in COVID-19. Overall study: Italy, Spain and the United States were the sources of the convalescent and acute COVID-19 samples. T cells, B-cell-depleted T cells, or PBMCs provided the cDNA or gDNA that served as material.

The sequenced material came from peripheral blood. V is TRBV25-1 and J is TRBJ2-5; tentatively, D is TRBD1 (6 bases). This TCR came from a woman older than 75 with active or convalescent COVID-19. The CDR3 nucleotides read TGTGCCAGCAGTGAGAGTCAGGGGCAAGAGACCCAGTACTTC. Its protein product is CASSESQGQETQYF.